This TCR beta chain appears in the sequencing data of a study of CD8+ T cells in alopecia areata. Study-level findings and limits: Clonality was higher in lesional than normal scalp, especially in alopecia totalis/universalis.

TCR sequencing used cDNA made by reverse transcription of extracted RNA. Measured with immunoSEQ multiplex PCR; TCRdb has only the in-frame clones, and not every one. The data show about 19,000 clones, with roughly 62% seen just once and 4.5% held by the top ten. A few counts support this clone. The antigen is not known. This CDR3 has 13 amino acids. Looked up from germline, CDR1 is SGHTA and CDR2 is FQGNSA. Trimming removed 5 bases from V and 6 bases from J; junction bases left unmatched: 6. CD25+CD127- cells were obtained by sorting CD4+ cells, for a handful of patients. Researchers took lesional scalp punch biopsies and peripheral blood from people who were alopecia areata patients. PBMCs were stained for CD3, CD4 and CD8, and CD4+ and CD8+ T cells were sorted.

Sequencing was carried out using CD4+ Tregs sorted from blood. This TCR derives from a human donor with alopecia areata. V usage is TRBV7-2 and J usage is TRBJ2-5; 7 bases align to TRBD2. CDR3 DNA: TGTGCCAGCAGCCCCGGACTAGAACAGACCCAGTACTTC. Residues: CASSPGLEQTQYF.